This entry is about one T cell receptor beta chain. The sample belongs to a study of blood T cell repertoires in COVID-19. Participant-reported clinical history was the basis for cohort assignment. CDR3 length: 14 amino acids. The V end was cut by 7 bases, the J end by 9 bases, with 19 bases between. Germline loops: CDR1 SNHLY, CDR2 FYNNEI. In the original analysis: Reference gene primer amplification yielded estimated nucleated cell counts. The data were produced by immunoSEQ multiplex PCR, yet TCRdb's version contains in-frame clones alone and is incomplete. For V, J and clone size, that table is used; D and trimming come from the DNA. The sample lists about 400,000 clones; around 90% were seen once.

The clonotype was recovered from a woman aged 40 to 50 with acute COVID-19. Source material: PBMCs or T cells enriched from blood (not recorded which). The chain couples TRBV2 to TRBJ2-1; D is undetermined. Here the CDR3 reads CASNTRLLRSEQFF. Written as DNA, the CDR3 is TGTGCCAGCAATACGCGGCTCCTAAGGAGTGAGCAGTTCTTC.